This record looks at one T cell receptor beta chain sequence and its context. Its antigen is unidentified. Profiling relied on immunoSEQ multiplex PCR, and the TCRdb table lists in-frame clones only, not all of them. The data show roughly 150,000 clones, over 80% seen once. Timing groups of about 4 and about 12 weeks for second doses were pooled. The data were taken from a study of T cell responses to AZD1222 COVID-19 vaccine. Study-wide results and caveats: The donor group comprised mostly white British people and more females; the analysis possibly underestimated clonal diversity.

The CDR3 has 16 amino acids. The V end was cut by 5 bases, the J end by 1 base, with 19 bases between. Germline V lookup: CDR1 SQVTM, CDR2 ANQGSEA. V is TRBV29-1 and J is TRBJ2-3; TRBD1 is a possible D gene (6 bases). The TCR was taken from an adult who received the AZD1222 COVID-19 vaccine. Material: peripheral blood, obtained 28 days after the second AZD1222 dose. The CDR3 DNA sequence: TGCAGCGTTATGAACGCTGGGGGCGGCGGCACAGATACGCAGTATTTT. Translated: CSVMNAGGGGTDTQYF.